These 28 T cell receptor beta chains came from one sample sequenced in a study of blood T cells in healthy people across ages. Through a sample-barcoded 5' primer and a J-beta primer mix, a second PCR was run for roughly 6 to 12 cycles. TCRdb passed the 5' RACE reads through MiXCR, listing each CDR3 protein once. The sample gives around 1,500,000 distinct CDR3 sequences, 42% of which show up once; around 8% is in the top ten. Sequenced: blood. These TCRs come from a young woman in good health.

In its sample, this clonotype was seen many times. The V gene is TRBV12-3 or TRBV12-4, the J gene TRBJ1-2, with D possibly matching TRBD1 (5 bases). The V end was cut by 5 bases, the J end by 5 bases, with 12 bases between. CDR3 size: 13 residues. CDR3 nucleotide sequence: TGTGCCAGCAGTCCAGGAGGGGTTTATGGCTACACCTTC. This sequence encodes CASSPGGVYGYTF.

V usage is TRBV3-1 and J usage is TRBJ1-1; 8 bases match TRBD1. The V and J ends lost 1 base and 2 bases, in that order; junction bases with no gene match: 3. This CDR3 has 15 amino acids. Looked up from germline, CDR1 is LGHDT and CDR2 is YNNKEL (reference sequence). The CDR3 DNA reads TGTGCCAGCAGCCAAGCAGGGGGCCCCAACACTGAAGCTTTCTTT. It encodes CASSQAGGPNTEAFF.

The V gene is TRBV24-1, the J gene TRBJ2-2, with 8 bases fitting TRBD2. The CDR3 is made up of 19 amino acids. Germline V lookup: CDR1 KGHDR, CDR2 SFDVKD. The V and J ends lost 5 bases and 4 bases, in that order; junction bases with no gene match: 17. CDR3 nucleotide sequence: TGTGCCACCAGTGGTGACAGGACGAGCGGGAGCGTGGGCACCGGGGAGCTGTTTTTT. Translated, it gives CATSGDRTSGSVGTGELFF.

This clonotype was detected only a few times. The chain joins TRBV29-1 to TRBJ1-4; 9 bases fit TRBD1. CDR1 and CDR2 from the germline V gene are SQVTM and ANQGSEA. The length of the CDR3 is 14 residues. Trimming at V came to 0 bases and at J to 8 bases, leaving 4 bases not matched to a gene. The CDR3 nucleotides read TGCAGCGTTGAAGAAGGGACAGGGAAAGAAAAACTGTTTTTT. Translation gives CSVEEGTGKEKLFF.

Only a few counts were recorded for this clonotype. CDR3 protein: CASSSTNRGGGHEQYF. In DNA form, the CDR3 reads TGCGCCAGCAGCTCAACAAACAGGGGCGGGGGCCACGAGCAGTACTTC. The chain carries TRBV5-1 and TRBJ2-7; D may match TRBD1 or TRBD2 (7 bases each). The germline V and J ends were trimmed by 3 bases and 5 bases, with 21 bases remaining between them. This CDR3 contains 16 residues. CDR1 SGHRS and CDR2 YFSETQ come from the germline V gene.

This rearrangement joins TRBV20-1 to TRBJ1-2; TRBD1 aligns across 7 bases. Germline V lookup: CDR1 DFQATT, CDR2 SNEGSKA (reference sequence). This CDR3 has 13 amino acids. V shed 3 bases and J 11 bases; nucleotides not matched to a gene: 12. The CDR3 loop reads CSASLLTGRLYTF. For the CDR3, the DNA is TGCAGTGCTAGCCTTTTGACAGGGCGATTGTACACCTTC.

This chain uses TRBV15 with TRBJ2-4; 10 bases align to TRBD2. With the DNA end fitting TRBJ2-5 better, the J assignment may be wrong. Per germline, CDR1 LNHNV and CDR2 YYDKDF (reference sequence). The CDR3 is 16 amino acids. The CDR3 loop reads CATSRDQAGGGETQYF. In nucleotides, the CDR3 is TGTGCCACCAGCAGAGACCAAGCGGGAGGGGGAGAGACCCAGTACTTC.

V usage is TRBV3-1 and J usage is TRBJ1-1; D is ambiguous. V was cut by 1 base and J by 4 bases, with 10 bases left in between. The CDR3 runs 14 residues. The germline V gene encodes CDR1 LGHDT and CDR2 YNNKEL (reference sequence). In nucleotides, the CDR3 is TGTGCCAGCAGCCAAGGTGGCAGCGGCACTGAAGCTTTCTTT. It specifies CASSQGGSGTEAFF.

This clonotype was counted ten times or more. The CDR3 loop reads CASIEGHTNYGYTF. The CDR3 DNA is TGTGCCAGCATCGAAGGACATACTAACTATGGCTACACCTTC. The chain joins TRBV5-6 to TRBJ1-2; a possible D gene is TRBD1 (5 bases). This CDR3 comprises 14 residues. Germline CDR1 SGHDT, CDR2 YYEEEE. V dropped 6 bases and J dropped 0 bases, with 12 bases sitting between them.

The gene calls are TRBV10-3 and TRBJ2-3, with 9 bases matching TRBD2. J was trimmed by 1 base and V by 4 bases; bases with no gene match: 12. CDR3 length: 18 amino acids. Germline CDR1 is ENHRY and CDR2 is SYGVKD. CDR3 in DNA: TGTGCCATCAGTGCGAGGGGATCGGCTAGCGGGGGCACAGATACGCAGTATTTT. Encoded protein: CAISARGSASGGTDTQYF.

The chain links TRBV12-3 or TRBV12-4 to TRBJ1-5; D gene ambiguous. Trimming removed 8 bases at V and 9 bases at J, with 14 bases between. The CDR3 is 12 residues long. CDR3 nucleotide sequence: TGTGCCAGCGCAACCCTTAGCTCGCCCCAGCATTTT. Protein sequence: CASATLSSPQHF.

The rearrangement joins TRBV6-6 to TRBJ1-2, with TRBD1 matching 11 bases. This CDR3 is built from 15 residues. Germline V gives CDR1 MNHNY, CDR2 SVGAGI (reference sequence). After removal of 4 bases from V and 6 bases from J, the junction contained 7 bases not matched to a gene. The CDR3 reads CASSWTGGASDGYTF. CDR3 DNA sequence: TGTGCCAGCAGTTGGACAGGGGGCGCATCGGATGGCTACACCTTC.

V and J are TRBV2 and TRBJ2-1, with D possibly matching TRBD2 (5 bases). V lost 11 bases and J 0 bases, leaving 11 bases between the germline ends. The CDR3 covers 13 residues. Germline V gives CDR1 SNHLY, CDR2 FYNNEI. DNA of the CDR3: TGTGCCTGGAGGCAGCGCTCCTACAATGAGCAGTTCTTC. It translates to CAWRQRSYNEQFF.

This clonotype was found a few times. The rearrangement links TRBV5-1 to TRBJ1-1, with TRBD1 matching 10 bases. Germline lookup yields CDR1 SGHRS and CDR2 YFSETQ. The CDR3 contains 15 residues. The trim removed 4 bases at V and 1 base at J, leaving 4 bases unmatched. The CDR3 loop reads CASSKGQGTNTEAFF. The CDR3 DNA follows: TGCGCCAGCAGCAAGGGACAGGGGACGAACACTGAAGCTTTCTTT.

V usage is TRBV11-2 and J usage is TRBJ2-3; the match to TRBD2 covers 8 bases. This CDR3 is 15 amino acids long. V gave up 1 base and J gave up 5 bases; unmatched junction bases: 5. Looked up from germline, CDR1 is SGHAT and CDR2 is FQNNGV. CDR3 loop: CASSLAGGQIDTQYF. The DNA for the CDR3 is TGTGCCAGCAGCTTAGCGGGGGGGCAAATAGATACGCAGTATTTT. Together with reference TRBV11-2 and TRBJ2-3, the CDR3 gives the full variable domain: EAGVAQSPRYKIIEKRQSVAFWCNPISGHATLYWYQQILGQGPKLLIQFQNNGVVDDSQLPKDRFSAERLKGVDSTLKIQPAKLEDSAVYLCASSLAGGQIDTQYFGPGTRLTVL.

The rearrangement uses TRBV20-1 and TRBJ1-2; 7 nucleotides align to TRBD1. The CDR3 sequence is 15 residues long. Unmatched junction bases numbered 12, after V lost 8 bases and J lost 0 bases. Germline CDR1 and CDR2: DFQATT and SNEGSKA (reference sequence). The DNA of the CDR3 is TGCAGTATCCCGGTCGGGGGACAGCCTAACTATGGCTACACCTTC. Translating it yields CSIPVGGQPNYGYTF.

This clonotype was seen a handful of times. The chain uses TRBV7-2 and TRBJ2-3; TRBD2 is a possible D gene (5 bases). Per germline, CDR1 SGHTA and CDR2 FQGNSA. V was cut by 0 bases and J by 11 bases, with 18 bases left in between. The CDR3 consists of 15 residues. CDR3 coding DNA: TGTGCCAGCAGCTTAGCCCCCTCTAGCTATACCCTGCAGTATTTT. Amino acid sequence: CASSLAPSSYTLQYF.

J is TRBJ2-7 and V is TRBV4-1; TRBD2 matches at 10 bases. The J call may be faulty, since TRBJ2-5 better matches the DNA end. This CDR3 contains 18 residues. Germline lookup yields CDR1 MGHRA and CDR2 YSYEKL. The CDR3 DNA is TGCGCCAGCAGCCAAGCACGGGCTCTAGCGGGAGTTACAGAGACCCAGTACTTC. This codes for CASSQARALAGVTETQYF.

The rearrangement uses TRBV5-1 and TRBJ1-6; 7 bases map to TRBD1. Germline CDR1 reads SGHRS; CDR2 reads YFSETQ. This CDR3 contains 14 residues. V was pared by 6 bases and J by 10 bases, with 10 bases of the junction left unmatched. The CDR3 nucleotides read TGCGCCAGCAAAACAGGGGCGGTTGAATCACCCCTCCACTTT. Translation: CASKTGAVESPLHF.

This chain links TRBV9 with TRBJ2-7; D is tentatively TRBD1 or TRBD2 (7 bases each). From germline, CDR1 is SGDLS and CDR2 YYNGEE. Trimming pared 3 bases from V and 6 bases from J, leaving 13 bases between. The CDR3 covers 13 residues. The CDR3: CASSAGRGREQYF. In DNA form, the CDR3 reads TGTGCCAGCAGCGCGGGGAGGGGGCGCGAGCAGTACTTC.

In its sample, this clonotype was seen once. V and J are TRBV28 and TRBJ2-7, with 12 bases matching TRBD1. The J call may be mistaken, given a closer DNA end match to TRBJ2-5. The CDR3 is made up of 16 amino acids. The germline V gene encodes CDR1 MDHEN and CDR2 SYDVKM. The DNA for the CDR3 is TGTGCCAGTCGGACTGGCGGGACAGGGGGCGGAAAGACCCAGTACTTC. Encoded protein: CASRTGGTGGGKTQYF.

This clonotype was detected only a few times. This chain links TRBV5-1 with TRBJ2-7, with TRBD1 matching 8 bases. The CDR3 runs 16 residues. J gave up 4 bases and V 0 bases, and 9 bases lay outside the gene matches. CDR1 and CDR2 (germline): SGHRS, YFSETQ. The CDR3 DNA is TGCGCCAGCAGCTTGGACCCGCGGCAGGGGGCTTACGAGCAGTACTTC. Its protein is CASSLDPRQGAYEQYF.

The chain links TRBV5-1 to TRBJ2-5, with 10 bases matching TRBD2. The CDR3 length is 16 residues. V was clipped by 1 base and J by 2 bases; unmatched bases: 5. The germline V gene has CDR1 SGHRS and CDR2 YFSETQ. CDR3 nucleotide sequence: TGCGCCAGCAGCTTGTTAGCTAGCGGGAGACAAGAGACCCAGTACTTC. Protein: CASSLLASGRQETQYF.

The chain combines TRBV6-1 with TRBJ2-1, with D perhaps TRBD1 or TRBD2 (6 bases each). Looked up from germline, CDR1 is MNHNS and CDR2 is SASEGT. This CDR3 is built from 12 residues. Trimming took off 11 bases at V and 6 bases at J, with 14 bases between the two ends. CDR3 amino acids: CAAAGGGNEQFF. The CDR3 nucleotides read TGTGCCGCCGCCGGAGGGGGCAATGAGCAGTTCTTC.

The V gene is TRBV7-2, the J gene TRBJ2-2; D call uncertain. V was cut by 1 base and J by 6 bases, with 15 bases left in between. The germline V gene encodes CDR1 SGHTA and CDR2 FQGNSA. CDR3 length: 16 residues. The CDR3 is CASSLGPLFAAGELFF. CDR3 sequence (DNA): TGTGCCAGCAGCTTAGGACCCCTTTTCGCGGCCGGGGAGCTGTTTTTT.

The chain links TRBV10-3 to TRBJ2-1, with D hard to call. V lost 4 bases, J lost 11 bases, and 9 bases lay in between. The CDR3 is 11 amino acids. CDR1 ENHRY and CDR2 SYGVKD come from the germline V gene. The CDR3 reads CAISGGSKQFF. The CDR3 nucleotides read TGTGCCATCAGTGGAGGATCAAAGCAGTTCTTC.

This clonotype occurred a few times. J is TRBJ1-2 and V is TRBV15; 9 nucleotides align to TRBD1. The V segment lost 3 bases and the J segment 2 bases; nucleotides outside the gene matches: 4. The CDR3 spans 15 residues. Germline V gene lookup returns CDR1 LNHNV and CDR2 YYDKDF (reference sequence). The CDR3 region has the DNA TGTGCCACCAGCAGGTGGGACAGGGCGAACTATGGCTACACCTTC. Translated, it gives CATSRWDRANYGYTF.

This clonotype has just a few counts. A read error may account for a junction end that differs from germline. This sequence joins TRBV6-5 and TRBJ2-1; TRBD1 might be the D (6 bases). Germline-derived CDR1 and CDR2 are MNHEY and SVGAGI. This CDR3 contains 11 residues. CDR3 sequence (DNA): TGTGCCAGCAGTTATTCAGGGGAGCGGTTCTTC. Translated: CASSYSGERFF.